This entry describes one T cell receptor (beta chain). In its sample, this clone was seen once. The specificity of this receptor is unknown. No qualities accompany the bases; no much larger clone lies one base away. The data were obtained in a study of T cell responses to AZD1222 COVID-19 vaccine (dated by TCRdb to the early 2020s). Study-wide context: A total of more than 230 trial participants underwent TCR sequencing, of whom nearly 210 had received two doses of AZD1222 and about 26 had received two doses of the MenACWY control vaccine. Trial participants were enrolled into age subgroups of 18-55, 56-69 and 70-plus years, which contained roughly 150, 30 and 60 TCR-sequenced participants, respectively.

The investigation overall reported the following: Vaccine-associated CD4 TCRs spanned the whole spike protein, with dominant responses in regions 160-218 and 743-854. Conclusions about previously exposed vaccinees are limited because only a handful of AZD1222 recipients were SARS-CoV-2 seropositive at baseline. Participants were mostly white British and included more females than males, and it was suggested by the authors that clonal diversity may have been underestimated. No day 14 peak-response samples were available, so repertoires were characterized only after the peak T cell response. Reportedly, close to half of the unique spike-specific TCRs recognized epitopes lying outside the regions that are mutated in the B.1.351 and B.1.1.7 variants. The 56-69-year group was small, and its depth increase did not reach significance, likely because of low power. After two AZD1222 doses, spike-specific TCR breadth and depth were significantly higher than at day 0 and than in MenACWY recipients.

Per the germline V gene (reference sequence), SEHNR is the CDR1 and FQNEAQ is the CDR2. V lost 2 bases and J lost 4 bases; the stretch between them is 14 bases long. From the cysteine through the phenylalanine, the CDR3 covers 15 amino acids. The CDR3 DNA has 45 bases and is translated from base 1. The CDR3 regions of human TCRbeta chains were analyzed by immunosequencing. In the authors' own workflow: Repertoire TCRs were checked for matches against a reference library of SARS-CoV-2-specific TCRs that had been generated using the MIRA antigen-specificity platform. Breadth meant the fraction of unique TCRs that were SARS-CoV-2-associated, whereas depth meant the fraction of total T cells that were SARS-CoV-2-associated. Using the MIRA data, each spike-specific TCR was mapped to the spike region that the TCR reacts to and placed in a CD4 or CD8 class. Log10-transformed breadth and depth values were compared by one-way ANOVA with Sidak's multiple comparisons tests. This immuneACCESS table, as held by TCRdb, lists in-frame sequences with V and J called but not all clones. Of the missing ones, under half trace to an unresolved V gene in checked studies; the others have no known cause. Clone size and V and J calls were adopted from that table, with D and trimming inferred from the DNA. The sample contains under 200,000 clones, about 91% of them found a single time. The ten most abundant clones make up roughly 1.4% of the sample.

The sample's time point label is to be understood as: about 28 days (+/-7) after the second vaccine dose. Because spike-specific TCR depth and breadth did not differ between the two schedules, AZD1222 recipients who got a second dose at roughly 4 weeks were pooled with those who got a second dose at roughly 12 weeks. Vaccinee samples came from UK trials COV001 and COV002, including a single-blind randomized controlled phase 2/3 trial of AZD1222 (ChAdOx1 nCoV-19) in healthy adults. For TCRbeta chain sequencing, PBMC samples from trial participants were taken at day 0 and at day 28 after the second dose.

The receptor was isolated from an adult who received the AZD1222 COVID-19 vaccine. This sample comprised peripheral blood, obtained 28 days after the second AZD1222 dose. This sequence uses TRBV7-9 and TRBJ1-1; tentative D gene TRBD1, with 5 bases matching. The sequence in DNA is TGTGCCAGCAGCTTAACGGCAGGCGGGGGCACTGAAGCTTTCTTT. Its protein is CASSLTAGGGTEAFF.